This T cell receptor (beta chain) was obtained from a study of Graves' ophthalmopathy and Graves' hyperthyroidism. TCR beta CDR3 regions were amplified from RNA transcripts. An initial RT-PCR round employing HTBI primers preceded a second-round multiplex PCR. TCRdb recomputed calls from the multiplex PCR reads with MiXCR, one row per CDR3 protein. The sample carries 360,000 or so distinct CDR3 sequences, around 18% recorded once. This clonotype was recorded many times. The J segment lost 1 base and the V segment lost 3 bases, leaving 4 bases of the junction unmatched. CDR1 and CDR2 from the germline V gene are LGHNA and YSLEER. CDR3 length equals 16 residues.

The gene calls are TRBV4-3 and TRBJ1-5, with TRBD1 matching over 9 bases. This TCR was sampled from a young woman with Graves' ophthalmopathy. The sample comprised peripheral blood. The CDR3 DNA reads TGCGCCAGCAGCCAGGCGACAGGGGGAAGCAATCAGCCCCAGCATTTT. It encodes CASSQATGGSNQPQHF.